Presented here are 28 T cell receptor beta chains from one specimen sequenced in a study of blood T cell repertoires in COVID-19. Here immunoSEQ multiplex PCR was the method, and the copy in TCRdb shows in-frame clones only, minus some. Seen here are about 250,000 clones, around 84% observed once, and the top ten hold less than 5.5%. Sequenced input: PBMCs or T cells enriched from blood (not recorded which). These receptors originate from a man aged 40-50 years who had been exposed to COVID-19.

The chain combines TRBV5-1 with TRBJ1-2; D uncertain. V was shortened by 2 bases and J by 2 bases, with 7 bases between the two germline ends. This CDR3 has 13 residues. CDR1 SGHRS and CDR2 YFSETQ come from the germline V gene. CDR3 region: CASSLTANYGYTF. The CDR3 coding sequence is TGCGCCAGCAGCTTAACAGCCAACTATGGCTACACCTTC. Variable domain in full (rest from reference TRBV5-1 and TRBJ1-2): KAGVTQTPRYLIKTRGQQVTLSCSPISGHRSVSWYQQTPGQGLQFLFEYFSETQRNKGNFPGRFSGRQFSNSRSEMNVSTLELGDSALYLCASSLTANYGYTFGSGTRLTVV.

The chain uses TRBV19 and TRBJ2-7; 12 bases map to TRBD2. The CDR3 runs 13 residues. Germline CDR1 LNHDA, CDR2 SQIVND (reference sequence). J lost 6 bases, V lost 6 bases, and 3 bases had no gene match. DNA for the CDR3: TGTGCCAGTAGCCCGGGACTAGCGGGCGAGCAGTACTTC. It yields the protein CASSPGLAGEQYF. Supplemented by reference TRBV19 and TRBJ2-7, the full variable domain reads DGGITQSPKYLFRKEGQNVTLSCEQNLNHDAMYWYRQDPGQGLRLIYYSQIVNDFQKGDIAEGYSVSREKKESFPLTVTSAQKNPTAFYLCASSPGLAGEQYFGPGTRLTVT.

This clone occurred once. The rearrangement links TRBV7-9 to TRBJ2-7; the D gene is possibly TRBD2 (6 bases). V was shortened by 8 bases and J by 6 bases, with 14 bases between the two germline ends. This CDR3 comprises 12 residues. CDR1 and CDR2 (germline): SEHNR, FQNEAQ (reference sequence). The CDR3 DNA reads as TGTGCCAGCTCCATGCGGGACGGCGAGCAGTACTTC. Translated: CASSMRDGEQYF.

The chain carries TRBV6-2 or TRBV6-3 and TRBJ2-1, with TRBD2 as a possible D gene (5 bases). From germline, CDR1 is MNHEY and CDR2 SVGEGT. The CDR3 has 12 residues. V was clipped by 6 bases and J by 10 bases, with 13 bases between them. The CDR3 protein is CASSILVLEQFF. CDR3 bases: TGTGCCAGCAGCATACTAGTTTTGGAGCAGTTCTTC.

The CDR3 DNA reads TGTGCCAGCAGCTTAGGCCACCGGGACTCACAACCCTTGGGCGTGTTCTTC. Translation gives CASSLGHRDSQPLGVFF. This chain links TRBV11-3 with TRBJ2-1, with TRBD2 as a possible D gene (6 bases). The ends were cut back, 1 base at V and 15 bases at J, with 28 bases in the middle. Per germline, CDR1 SGHNT and CDR2 YENEEA. This CDR3 region has 17 residues.

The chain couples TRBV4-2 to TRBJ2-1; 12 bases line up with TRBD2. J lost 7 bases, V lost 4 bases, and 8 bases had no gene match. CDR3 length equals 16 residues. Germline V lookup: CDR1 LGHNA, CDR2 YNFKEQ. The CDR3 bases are TGTGCCAGCAGCCCGGGCCCCGGGACTAGCGGGAATGAGCAGTTCTTC. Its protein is CASSPGPGTSGNEQFF.

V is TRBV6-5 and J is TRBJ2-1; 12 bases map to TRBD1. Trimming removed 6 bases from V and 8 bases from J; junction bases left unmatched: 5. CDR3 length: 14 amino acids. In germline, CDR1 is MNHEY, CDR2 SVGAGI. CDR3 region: CASRGQGAIDEQFF. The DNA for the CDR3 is TGTGCCAGCAGGGGACAGGGGGCGATAGATGAGCAGTTCTTC.

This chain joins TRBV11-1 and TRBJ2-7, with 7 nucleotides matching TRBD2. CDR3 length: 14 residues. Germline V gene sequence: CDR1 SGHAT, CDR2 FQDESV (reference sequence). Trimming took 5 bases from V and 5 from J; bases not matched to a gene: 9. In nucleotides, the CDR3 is TGTGCCAGCAGCCCGGGACTGAGCGGGAACGAGCAGTACTTC. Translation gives CASSPGLSGNEQYF.

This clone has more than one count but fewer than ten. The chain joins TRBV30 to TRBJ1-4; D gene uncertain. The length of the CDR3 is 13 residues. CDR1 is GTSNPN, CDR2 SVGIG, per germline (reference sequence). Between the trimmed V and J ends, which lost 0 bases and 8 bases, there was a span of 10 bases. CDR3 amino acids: CAWSVAYEEKLFF. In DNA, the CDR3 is TGTGCCTGGAGTGTAGCGTACGAAGAAAAACTGTTTTTT.

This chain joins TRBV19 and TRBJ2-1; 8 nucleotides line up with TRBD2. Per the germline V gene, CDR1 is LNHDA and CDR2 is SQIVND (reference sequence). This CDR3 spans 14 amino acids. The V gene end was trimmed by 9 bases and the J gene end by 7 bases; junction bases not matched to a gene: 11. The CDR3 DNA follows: TGTGCCAGCAGAAGCGGGAGACCGGAGAATGAGCAGTTCTTC. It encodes CASRSGRPENEQFF.

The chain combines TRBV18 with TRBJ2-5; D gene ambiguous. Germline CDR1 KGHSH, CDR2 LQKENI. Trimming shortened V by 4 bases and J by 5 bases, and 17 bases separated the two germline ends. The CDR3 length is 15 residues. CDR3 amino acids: CASSLRSDSRETQYF. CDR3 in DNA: TGTGCCAGCTCACTTCGATCCGACTCGAGGGAGACCCAGTACTTC. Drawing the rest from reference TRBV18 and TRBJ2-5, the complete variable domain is NAGVMQNPRHLVRRRGQEARLRCSPMKGHSHVYWYRQLPEEGLKFMVYLQKENIIDESGMPKERFSAEFPKEGPSILRIQQVVRGDSAAYFCASSLRSDSRETQYFGPGTRLLVL.

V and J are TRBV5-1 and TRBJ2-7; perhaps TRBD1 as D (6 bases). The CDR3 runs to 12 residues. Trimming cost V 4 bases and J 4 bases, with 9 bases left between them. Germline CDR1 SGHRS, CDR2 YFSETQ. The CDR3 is CASSRTGYEQYF. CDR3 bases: TGCGCCAGCAGCAGAACAGGGTACGAGCAGTACTTC.

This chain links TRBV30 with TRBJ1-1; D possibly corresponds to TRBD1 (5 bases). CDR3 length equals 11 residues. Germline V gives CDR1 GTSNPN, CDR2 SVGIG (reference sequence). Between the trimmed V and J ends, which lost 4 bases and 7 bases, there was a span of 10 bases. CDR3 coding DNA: TGTGCCTGGATTTTGGGACTTGAAGCTTTCTTT. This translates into CAWILGLEAFF.

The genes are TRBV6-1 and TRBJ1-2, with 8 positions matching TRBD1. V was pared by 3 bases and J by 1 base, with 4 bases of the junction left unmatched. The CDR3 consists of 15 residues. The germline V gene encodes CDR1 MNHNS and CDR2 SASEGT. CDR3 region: CASSDRGHDNYGYTF. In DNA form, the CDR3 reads TGTGCCAGCAGTGACAGGGGGCATGATAACTATGGCTACACCTTC.

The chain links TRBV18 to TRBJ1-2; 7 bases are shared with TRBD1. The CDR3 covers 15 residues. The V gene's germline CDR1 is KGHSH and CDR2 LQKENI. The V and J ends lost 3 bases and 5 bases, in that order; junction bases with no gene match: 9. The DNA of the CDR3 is TGTGCCAGCTCACCGTTTCCCGGGACAGAGTATGGCTACACCTTC. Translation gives CASSPFPGTEYGYTF. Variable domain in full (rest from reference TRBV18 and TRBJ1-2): NAGVMQNPRHLVRRRGQEARLRCSPMKGHSHVYWYRQLPEEGLKFMVYLQKENIIDESGMPKERFSAEFPKEGPSILRIQQVVRGDSAAYFCASSPFPGTEYGYTFGSGTRLTVV.

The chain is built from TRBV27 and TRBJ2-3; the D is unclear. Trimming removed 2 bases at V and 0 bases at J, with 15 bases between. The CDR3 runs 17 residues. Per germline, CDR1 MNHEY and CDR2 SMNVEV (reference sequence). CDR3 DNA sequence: TGTGCCAGCAGTTTAAAGGCTTCGACTCTAAGCACAGATACGCAGTATTTT. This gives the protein CASSLKASTLSTDTQYF.

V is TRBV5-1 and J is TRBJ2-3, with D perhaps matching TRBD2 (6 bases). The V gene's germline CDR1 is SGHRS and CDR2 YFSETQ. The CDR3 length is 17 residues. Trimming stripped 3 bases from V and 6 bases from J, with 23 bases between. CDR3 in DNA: TGCGCCAGCAGCTCTCCTCCGGGACTCCCACTTGAGGATACGCAGTATTTT. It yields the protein CASSSPPGLPLEDTQYF.

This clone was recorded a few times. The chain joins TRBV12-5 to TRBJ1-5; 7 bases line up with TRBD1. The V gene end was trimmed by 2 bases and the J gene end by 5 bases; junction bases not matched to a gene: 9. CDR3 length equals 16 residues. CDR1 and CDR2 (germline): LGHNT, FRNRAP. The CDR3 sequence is CASGLRTGVADQPQHF. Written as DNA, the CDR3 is TGTGCTAGTGGTTTGAGAACAGGGGTGGCGGATCAGCCCCAGCATTTT.

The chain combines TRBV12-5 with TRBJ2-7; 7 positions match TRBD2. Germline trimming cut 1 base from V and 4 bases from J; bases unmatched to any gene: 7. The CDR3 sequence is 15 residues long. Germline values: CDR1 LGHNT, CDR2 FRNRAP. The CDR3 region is CASGLGSGTKYEQYF. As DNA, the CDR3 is TGTGCTAGTGGTTTGGGAAGCGGGACTAAGTACGAGCAGTACTTC.

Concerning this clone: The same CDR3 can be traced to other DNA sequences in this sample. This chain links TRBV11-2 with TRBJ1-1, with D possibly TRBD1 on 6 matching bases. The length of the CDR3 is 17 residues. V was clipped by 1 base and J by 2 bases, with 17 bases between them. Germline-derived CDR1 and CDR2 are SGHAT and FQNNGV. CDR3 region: CASSLGLGGRLNTEAFF. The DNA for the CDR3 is TGTGCCAGCAGCTTAGGGCTCGGGGGGCGCCTAAACACTGAAGCTTTCTTT.

The CDR3 DNA sequence: TGTGCCAGCAGCTTCGTGGGGGCTGCTGGAAACACCATATATTTT. Translation gives CASSFVGAAGNTIYF. V is TRBV7-8 and J is TRBJ1-3; tentatively, D is TRBD1 (6 bases). The V gene lost 3 bases and the J gene lost 2 bases, with 11 bases spanning the gap. The germline V gene has CDR1 SGHVS and CDR2 FQNEAQ. This CDR3 contains 15 residues.

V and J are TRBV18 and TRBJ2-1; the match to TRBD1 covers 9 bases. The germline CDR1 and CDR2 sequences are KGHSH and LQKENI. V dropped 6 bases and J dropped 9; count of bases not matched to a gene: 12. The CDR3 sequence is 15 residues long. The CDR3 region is CASSRWDTGGSEQFF. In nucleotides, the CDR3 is TGTGCCAGCTCGCGATGGGACACAGGGGGCAGTGAGCAGTTCTTC. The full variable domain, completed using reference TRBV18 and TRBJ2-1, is NAGVMQNPRHLVRRRGQEARLRCSPMKGHSHVYWYRQLPEEGLKFMVYLQKENIIDESGMPKERFSAEFPKEGPSILRIQQVVRGDSAAYFCASSRWDTGGSEQFFGPGTRLTVL.

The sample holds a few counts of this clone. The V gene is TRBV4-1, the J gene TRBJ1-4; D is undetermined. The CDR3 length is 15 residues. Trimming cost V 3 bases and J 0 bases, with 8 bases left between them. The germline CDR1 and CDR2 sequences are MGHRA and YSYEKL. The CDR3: CASSQPGSTNEKLFF. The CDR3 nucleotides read TGCGCCAGCAGCCAGCCCGGTTCAACTAATGAAAAACTGTTTTTT.

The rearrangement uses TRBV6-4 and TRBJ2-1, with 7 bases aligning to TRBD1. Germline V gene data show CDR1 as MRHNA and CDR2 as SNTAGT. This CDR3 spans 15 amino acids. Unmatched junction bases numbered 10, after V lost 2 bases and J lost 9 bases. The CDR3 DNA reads TGTGCCAGCAGTGACCCAGATAGGGGGCTGAGTGAGCAGTTCTTC. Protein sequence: CASSDPDRGLSEQFF.

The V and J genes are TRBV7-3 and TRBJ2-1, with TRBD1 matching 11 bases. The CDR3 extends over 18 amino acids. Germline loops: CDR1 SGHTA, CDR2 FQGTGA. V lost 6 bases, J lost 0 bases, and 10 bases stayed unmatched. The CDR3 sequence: CASRSTGTGGSSYNEQFF. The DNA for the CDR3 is TGTGCCAGCAGATCCACCGGGACAGGGGGGAGCTCCTACAATGAGCAGTTCTTC.

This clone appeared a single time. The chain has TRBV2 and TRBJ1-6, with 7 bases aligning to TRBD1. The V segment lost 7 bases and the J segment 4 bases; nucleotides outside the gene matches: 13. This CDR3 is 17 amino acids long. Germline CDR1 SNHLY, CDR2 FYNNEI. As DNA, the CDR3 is TGTGCCAGCACGGGTGTAGGGGGCCGCACTTATAATTCACCCCTCCACTTT. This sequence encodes CASTGVGGRTYNSPLHF.

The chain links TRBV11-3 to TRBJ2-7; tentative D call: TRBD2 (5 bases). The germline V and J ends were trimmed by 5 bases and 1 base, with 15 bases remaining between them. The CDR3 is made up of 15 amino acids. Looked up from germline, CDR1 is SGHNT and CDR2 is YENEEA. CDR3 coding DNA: TGTGCCAGCAGCCCTCTTGCGGGCCCTTCCTACGAGCAGTACTTC. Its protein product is CASSPLAGPSYEQYF.

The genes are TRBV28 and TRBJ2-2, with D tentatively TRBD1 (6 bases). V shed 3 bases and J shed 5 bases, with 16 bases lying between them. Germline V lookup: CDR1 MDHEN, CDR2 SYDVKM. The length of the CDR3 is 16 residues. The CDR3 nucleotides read TGTGCCAGCAGTTTGAACGGCAGGGGTCTTACCGGGGAGCTGTTTTTT. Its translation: CASSLNGRGLTGELFF.